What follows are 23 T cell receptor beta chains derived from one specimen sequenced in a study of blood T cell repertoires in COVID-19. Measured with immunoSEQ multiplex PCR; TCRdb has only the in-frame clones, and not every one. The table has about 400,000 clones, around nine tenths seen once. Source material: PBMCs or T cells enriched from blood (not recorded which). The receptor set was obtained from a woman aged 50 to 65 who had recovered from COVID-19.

CDR3 DNA sequence: TGTGCCAGCTCACGTACAGGGGCGCCCACAGATACGCAGTATTTT. This encodes CASSRTGAPTDTQYF. V gene TRBV18 combines with J gene TRBJ2-3; 7 nucleotides match TRBD1. The CDR3 consists of 15 residues. V gave up 4 bases and J gave up 2 bases; unmatched junction bases: 6. Germline CDR1 KGHSH, CDR2 LQKENI.

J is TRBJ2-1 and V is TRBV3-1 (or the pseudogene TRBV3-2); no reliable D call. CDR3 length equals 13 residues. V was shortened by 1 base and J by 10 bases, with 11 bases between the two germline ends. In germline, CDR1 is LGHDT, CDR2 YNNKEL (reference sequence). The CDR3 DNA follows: TGTGCCAGCAGCCAAGTAGCCGGTAAGGAGCAGTTCTTC. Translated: CASSQVAGKEQFF.

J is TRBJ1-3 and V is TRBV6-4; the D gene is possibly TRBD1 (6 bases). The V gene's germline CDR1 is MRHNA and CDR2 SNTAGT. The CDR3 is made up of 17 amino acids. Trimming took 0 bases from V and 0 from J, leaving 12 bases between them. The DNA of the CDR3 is TGTGCCAGCAGTGACTCTTTAGGGGGAAGCTCTGGAAACACCATATATTTT. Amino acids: CASSDSLGGSSGNTIYF.

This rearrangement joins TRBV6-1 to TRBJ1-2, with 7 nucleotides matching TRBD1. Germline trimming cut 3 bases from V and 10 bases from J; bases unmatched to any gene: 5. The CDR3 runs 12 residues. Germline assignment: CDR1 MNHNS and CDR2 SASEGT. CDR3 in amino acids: CASSEETGFYTF. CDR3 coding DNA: TGTGCCAGCAGTGAGGAGACAGGGTTCTACACCTTC.

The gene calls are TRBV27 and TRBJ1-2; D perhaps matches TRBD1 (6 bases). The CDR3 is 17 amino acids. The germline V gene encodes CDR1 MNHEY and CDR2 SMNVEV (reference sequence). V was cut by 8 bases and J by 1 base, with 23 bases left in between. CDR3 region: CASASLGQSVYNYGYTF. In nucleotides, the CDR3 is TGTGCCAGCGCGTCCCTCGGACAGAGCGTATATAACTATGGCTACACCTTC.

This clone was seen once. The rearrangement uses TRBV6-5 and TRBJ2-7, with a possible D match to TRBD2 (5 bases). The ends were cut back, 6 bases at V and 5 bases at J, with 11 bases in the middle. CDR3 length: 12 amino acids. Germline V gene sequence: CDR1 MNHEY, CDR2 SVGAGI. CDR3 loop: CASRDSRHEQYF. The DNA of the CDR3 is TGTGCCAGCAGGGACTCTCGACACGAGCAGTACTTC.

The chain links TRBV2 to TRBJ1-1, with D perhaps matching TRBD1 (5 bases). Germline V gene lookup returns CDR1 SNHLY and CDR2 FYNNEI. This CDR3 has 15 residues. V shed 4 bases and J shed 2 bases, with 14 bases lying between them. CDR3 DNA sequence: TGTGCCAGCAGTGTTCAACCGCGGGACAACACTGAAGCTTTCTTT. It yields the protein CASSVQPRDNTEAFF.

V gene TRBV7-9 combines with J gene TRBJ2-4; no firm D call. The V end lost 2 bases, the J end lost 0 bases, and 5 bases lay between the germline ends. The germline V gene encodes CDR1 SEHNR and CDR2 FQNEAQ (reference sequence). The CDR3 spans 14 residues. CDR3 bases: TGTGCCAGCAGCTTATCCATAGCCAAAAACATTCAGTACTTC. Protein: CASSLSIAKNIQYF. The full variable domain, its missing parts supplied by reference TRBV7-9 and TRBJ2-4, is DTGVSQNPRHKITKRGQNVTFRCDPISEHNRLYWYRQTLGQGPEFLTYFQNEAQLEKSRLLSDRFSAERPKGSFSTLEIQRTEQGDSAMYLCASSLSIAKNIQYFGAGTRLSVL.

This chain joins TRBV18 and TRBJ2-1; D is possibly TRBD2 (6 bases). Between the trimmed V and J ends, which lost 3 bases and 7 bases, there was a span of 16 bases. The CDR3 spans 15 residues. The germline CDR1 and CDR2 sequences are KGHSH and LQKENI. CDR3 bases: TGTGCCAGCTCACCGCAGAGGGACTTACTTAATGAGCAGTTCTTC. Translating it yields CASSPQRDLLNEQFF.

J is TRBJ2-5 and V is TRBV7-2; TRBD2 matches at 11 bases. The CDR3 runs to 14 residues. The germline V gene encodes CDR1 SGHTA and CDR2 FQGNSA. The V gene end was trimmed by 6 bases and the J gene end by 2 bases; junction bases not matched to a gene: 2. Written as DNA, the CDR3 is TGTGCCAGCAGAACTAGCGGGGGACAAGAGACCCAGTACTTC. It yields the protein CASRTSGGQETQYF.

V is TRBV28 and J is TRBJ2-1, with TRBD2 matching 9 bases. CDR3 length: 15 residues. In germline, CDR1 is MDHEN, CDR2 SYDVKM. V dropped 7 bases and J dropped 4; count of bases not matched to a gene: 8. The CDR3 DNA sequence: TGTGCCAGCACCAAACTAGCGGGTACATACAATGAGCAGTTCTTC. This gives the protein CASTKLAGTYNEQFF.

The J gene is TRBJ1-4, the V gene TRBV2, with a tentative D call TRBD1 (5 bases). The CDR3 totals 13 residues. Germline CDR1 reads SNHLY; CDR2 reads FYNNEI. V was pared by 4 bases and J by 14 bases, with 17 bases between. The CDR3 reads CASSGGRQGPLFF. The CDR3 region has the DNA TGTGCCAGCAGTGGGGGTCGGCAGGGCCCTCTGTTTTTT. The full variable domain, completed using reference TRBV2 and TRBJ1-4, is EPEVTQTPSHQVTQMGQEVILRCVPISNHLYFYWYRQILGQKVEFLVSFYNNEISEKSEIFDDQFSVERPDGSNFTLKIRSTKLEDSAMYFCASSGGRQGPLFFGSGTQLSVL.

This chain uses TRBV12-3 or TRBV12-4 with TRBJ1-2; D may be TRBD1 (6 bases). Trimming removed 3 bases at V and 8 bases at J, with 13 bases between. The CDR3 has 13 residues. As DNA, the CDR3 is TGTGCCAGCAGTTTCCCAGGGGTCCGGGGCTACACCTTC. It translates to CASSFPGVRGYTF.

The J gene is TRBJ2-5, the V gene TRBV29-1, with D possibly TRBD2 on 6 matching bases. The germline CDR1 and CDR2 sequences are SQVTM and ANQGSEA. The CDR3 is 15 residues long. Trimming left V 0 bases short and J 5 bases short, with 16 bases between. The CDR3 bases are TGCAGCGTTGAAGATCATGGGGGGTCCAGGGAGACCCAGTACTTC. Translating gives CSVEDHGGSRETQYF.

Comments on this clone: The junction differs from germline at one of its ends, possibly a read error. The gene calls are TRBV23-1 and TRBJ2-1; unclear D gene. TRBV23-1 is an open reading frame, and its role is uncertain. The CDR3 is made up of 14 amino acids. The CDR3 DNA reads TGCGCCAGCAAGGCTAGTAAGGTCTACGATGAGCAGTTCTTC. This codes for CASKASKVYDEQFF.

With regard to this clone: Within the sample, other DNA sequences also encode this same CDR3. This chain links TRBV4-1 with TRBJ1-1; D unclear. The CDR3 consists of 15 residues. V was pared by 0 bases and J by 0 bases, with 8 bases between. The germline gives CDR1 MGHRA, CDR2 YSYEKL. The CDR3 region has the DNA TGCGCCAGCAGCCAAGAACCAGGTCTGAACACTGAAGCTTTCTTT. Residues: CASSQEPGLNTEAFF.

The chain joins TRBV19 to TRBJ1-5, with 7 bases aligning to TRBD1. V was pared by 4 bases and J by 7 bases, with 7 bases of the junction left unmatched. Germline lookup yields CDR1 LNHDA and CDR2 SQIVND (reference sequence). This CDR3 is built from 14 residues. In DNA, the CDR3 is TGTGCCAGTAGTAATACAGGGGCGAGGCAGCCCCAGCATTTT. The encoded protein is CASSNTGARQPQHF.

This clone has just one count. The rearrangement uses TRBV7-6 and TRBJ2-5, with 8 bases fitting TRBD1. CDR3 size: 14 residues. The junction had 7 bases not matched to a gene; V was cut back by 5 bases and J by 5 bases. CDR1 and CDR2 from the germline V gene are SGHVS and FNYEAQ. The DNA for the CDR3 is TGTGCCAGCAGCCCTGGGACAGGAAAGGAGACCCAGTACTTC. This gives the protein CASSPGTGKETQYF.

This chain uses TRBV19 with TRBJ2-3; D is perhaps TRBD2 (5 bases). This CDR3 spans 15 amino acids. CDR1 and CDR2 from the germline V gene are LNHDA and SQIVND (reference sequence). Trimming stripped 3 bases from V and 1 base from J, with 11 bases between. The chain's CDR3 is CASSIMGSGTDTQYF. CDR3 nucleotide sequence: TGTGCCAGTAGTATCATGGGGAGTGGCACAGATACGCAGTATTTT.

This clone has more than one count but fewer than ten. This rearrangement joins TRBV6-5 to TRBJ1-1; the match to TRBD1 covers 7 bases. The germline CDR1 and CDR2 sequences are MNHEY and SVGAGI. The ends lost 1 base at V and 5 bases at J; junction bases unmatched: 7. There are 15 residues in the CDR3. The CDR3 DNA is TGTGCCAGCAGTTACTTAAGGGGGCAGGGGACTGAAGCTTTCTTT. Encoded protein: CASSYLRGQGTEAFF.

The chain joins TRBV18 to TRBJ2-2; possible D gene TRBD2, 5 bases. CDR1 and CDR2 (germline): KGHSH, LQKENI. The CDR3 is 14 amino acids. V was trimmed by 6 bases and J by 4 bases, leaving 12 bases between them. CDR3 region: CASSRRTPTGELFF. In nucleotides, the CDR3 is TGTGCCAGCTCGCGGAGGACTCCCACCGGGGAGCTGTTTTTT. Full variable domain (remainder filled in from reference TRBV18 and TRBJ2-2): NAGVMQNPRHLVRRRGQEARLRCSPMKGHSHVYWYRQLPEEGLKFMVYLQKENIIDESGMPKERFSAEFPKEGPSILRIQQVVRGDSAAYFCASSRRTPTGELFFGEGSRLTVL.

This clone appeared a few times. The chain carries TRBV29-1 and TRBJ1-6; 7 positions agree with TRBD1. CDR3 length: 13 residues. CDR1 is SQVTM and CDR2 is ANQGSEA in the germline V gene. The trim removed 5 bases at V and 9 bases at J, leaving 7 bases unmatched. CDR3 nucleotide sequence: TGCAGCGTTCGCGACAGGGAAAGTTCACCCCTCCACTTT. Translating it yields CSVRDRESSPLHF.

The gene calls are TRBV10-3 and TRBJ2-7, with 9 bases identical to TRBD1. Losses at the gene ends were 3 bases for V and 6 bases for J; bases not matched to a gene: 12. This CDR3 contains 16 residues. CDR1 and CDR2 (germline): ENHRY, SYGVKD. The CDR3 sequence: CAISDPPGQGKVEQYF. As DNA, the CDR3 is TGTGCCATCAGTGATCCCCCCGGACAGGGGAAGGTCGAGCAGTACTTC.